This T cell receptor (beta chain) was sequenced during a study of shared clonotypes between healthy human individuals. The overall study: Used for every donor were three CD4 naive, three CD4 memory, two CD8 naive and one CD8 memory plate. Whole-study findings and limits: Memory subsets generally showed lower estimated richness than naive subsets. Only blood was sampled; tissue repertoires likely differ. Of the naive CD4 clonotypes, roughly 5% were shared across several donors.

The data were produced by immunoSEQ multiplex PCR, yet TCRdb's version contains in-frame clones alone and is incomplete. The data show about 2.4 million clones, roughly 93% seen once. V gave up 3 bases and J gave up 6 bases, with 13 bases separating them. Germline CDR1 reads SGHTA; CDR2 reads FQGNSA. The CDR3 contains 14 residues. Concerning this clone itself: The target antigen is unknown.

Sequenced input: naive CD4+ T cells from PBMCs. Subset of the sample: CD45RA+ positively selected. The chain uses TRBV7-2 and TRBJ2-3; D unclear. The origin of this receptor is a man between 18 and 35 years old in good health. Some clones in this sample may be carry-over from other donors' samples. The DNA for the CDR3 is TGTGCCAGCAGCTTTGCCTTTTTGAAGGATACGCAGTATTTT. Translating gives CASSFAFLKDTQYF.